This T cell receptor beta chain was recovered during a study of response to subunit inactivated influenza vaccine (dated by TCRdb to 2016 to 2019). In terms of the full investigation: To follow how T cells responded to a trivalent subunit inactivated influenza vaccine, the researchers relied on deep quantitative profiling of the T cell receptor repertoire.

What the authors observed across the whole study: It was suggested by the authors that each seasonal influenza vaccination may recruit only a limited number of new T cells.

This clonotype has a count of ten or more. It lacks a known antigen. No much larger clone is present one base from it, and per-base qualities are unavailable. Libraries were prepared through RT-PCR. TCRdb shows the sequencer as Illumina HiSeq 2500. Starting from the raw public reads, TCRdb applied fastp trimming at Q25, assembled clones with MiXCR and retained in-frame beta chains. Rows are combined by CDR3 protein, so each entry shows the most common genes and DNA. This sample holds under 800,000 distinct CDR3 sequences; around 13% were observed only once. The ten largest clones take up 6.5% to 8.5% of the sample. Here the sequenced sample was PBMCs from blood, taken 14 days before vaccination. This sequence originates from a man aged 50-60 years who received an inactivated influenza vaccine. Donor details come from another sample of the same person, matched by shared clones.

In nucleotides, the sequence is TGCGCCAGCAGCCAAGATAGGGAGGGGGCCCTCACAGATACGCAGTATTTT. Its protein product is CASSQDREGALTDTQYF. The V and J segments used are TRBV4-3 and TRBJ2-3, with the D segment possibly TRBD1 or TRBD2, each aligning over 7 bases. The CDR3 has 17 amino acids, counting the end cysteine and phenylalanine. Only the CDR3 region is kept as DNA, spanning 51 bases read in frame from base 1. The germline V gene encodes CDR1 LGHNA and CDR2 YSLEER. Trimming costs V 0 bases and J 2 bases, and their ends lie 15 bases apart.